The TCR beta chain under discussion was sequenced for a study of blood T cell repertoires in COVID-19. Study-level information: Researchers got acute and convalescent COVID-19 samples from the United States, Italy and Spain. PBMCs, B-cell-depleted T cells, or T cells provided the cDNA or gDNA that made up the material.

V lost 1 base, J lost 5 bases, and 17 bases lay in between. CDR3 length equals 16 residues. Germline V gene lookup returns CDR1 SGHTA and CDR2 FQGNSA. In the source study's methods: For nucleated cells, counts were estimated from reference gene primer amplification. TCRdb's table, derived via immunoSEQ multiplex PCR, lists solely in-frame clones and lacks some. V and J calls and clone size are as listed in that table; D and trimming were resolved from the DNA. The sample shows around 220,000 clones, around 85% of them seen only once. This receptor was taken from a human donor in a cohort sampled during active COVID-19. Sample: peripheral blood. The V call is TRBV7-2, the J call TRBJ1-2; a possible D gene is TRBD1 (6 bases). CDR3 sequence: CASSLEGTGKGYGYTF. The CDR3 nucleotides are TGTGCCAGCAGCTTAGAAGGCACAGGGAAGGGATATGGCTACACCTTC.